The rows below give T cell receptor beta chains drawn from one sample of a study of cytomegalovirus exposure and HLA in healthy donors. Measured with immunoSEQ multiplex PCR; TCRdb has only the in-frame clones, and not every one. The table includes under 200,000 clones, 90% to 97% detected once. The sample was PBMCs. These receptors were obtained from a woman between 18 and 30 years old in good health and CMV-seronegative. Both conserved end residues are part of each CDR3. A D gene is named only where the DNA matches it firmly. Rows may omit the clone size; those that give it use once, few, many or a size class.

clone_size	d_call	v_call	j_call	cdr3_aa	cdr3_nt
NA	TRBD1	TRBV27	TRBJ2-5	CASSLSGQGTFKETQYF	TGTGCCAGCAGTTTATCCGGACAGGGGACCTTTAAAGAGACCCAGTACTTC
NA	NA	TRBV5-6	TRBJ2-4	CASSFPGAKNIQYF	TGTGCCAGCAGCTTTCCGGGGGCCAAAAACATTCAGTACTTC
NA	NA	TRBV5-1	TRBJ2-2	CASSLSGDAGELFF	TGCGCCAGCAGCTTGTCGGGAGATGCCGGGGAGCTGTTTTTT
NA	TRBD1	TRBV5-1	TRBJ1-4	CASSLGGTDVGKLFF	TGCGCCAGCAGCTTGGGGGGGACAGACGTCGGAAAACTGTTTTTT
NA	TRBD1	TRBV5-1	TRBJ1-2	CASSSAGTGAGYTF	TGCGCCAGCAGCTCCGCCGGGACAGGGGCCGGCTACACCTTC
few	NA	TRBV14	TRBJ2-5	CASSQARGTQETQYF	TGTGCCAGCAGCCAAGCAAGGGGGACCCAAGAGACCCAGTACTTC
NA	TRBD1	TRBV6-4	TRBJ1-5	CASSPDRANQPQHF	TGTGCCAGCAGTCCGGACAGGGCAAATCAGCCCCAGCATTTT
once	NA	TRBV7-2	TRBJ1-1	CASSLGSMNTEAFF	TGTGCCAGCAGCTTAGGAAGCATGAACACTGAAGCTTTCTTT
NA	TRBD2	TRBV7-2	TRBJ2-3	CASRTSGSTRGDTQYF	TGTGCCAGCAGAACTAGCGGCTCCACCCGTGGGGATACGCAGTATTTT
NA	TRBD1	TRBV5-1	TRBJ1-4	CASSQGQLGEKLFF	TGCGCCAGCAGCCAGGGACAGTTGGGTGAAAAACTGTTTTTT
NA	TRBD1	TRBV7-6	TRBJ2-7	CASSRQGESSYEQYF	TGTGCCAGCAGTAGACAGGGGGAGAGCTCCTACGAGCAGTACTTC
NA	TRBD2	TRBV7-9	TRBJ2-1	CASSRFTSGGAPYNEQFF	TGTGCCAGCAGCAGATTCACTAGCGGGGGAGCCCCCTACAATGAGCAGTTCTTC
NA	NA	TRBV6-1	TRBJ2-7	CASSVHREQYF	TGTGCCAGCAGCGTACACAGAGAGCAGTACTTC
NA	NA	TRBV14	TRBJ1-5	CASSQCPRENHSNQPQHF	TGTGCCAGCAGCCAATGTCCCCGGGAGAATCATAGCAATCAGCCCCAGCATTTT
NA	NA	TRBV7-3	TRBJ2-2	CASSSNPLGNTGELFF	TGTGCCAGCAGCTCTAACCCTCTAGGGAACACCGGGGAGCTGTTTTTT
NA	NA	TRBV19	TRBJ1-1	CASSIWIATEAFF	TGTGCCAGTAGTATATGGATAGCCACTGAAGCTTTCTTT
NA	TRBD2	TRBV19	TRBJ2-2	CASSITSGNTGELFF	TGTGCCAGTAGTATCACTAGCGGGAACACCGGGGAGCTGTTTTTT
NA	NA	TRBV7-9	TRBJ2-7	CASSPGGVSYEQYF	TGTGCCAGCAGCCCGGGCGGGGTATCCTACGAGCAGTACTTC